This entry is about one TCR beta chain. The V end lost 0 bases, the J end lost 9 bases, and 13 bases lay between the germline ends. Germline V gene lookup returns CDR1 SGDLS and CDR2 YYNGEE. The CDR3 spans 14 residues. These data are taken from a study of T cells after yellow fever vaccination. Template switching by 5'RACE produced TCR cDNA, adding a universal primer site and UMIs. Each CDR3 protein is one row after TCRdb ran MiXCR on the 5' RACE reads. The data hold some 560,000 distinct CDR3 sequences, with less than 20% observed a single time. The chain uses TRBV9 and TRBJ2-1; no definite D call. The receptor's source is a man between 18 and 35 years old who received the YFV17D yellow fever vaccine. The starting material was PBMCs, obtained about 5 days after the first yellow fever vaccination. As DNA, the CDR3 is TGTGCCAGCAGCGTAGGGTTGGGCTTCGGTGAGCAGTTCTTC. It is translated as CASSVGLGFGEQFF.